These T cell receptor beta chains were read from a single sample in a study of blood T cell repertoires in COVID-19. Assay used: immunoSEQ multiplex PCR; TCRdb lists only in-frame clones, some missing. Of under 80,000 clones in the sample, around 88% are singletons; the top ten hold less than 15%. The material sequenced was peripheral blood. The receptors derive from a human donor in a cohort sampled during active COVID-19. CDR3s include the opening cysteine and the closing phenylalanine or tryptophan. A D gene is named only where the DNA matches it firmly. Size values are once, few and many counts, or a class for expanded clones, and some rows have none.

abundance | j_gene | v_gene | d_gene | CDR3nt | CDR3aa
. | TRBJ2-7 | TRBV27 | . | TGTGCCAGCAGTTTAATGGGGGGTAGCTACGAGCAGTACTTC | CASSLMGGSYEQYF
. | TRBJ2-3 | TRBV7-2 | TRBD2 | TGTGCCAGCAGCTTGGGACTAGCGGGTCGGGGCACAGATACGCAGTATTTT | CASSLGLAGRGTDTQYF
. | TRBJ1-2 | TRBV6-5 | TRBD1 | TGTGCCAGCAGTTACGGAGGGGGCGCCAACTATGGCTACACCTTC | CASSYGGGANYGYTF
. | TRBJ2-1 | TRBV7-8 | . | TGTGCCAGCAGCTTAAATTTGGGGACTCACTCCTACAATGAGCAGTTCTTC | CASSLNLGTHSYNEQFF
. | TRBJ2-7 | TRBV7-9 | . | TGTGCCAGCAGTCTACAGGGTTACGAGCAGTACTTC | CASSLQGYEQYF
. | TRBJ2-7 | TRBV5-1 | . | TGCGCCAGCAGCTTGGGGGTAGGGGGAGTCAACGAGCAGTACTTC | CASSLGVGGVNEQYF
once | TRBJ2-3 | TRBV7-2 | . | TGTGCCAGCAGCTTAGGGCCTAGCAGTAATACGCAGTATTTT | CASSLGPSSNTQYF
. | TRBJ1-1 | TRBV6-5 | TRBD1 | TGTGCCAGCAGTACCCGGACAGGGACAACTGAAGCTTTCTTT | CASSTRTGTTEAFF
. | TRBJ1-1 | TRBV5-1 | . | TGCGCCAGCAGCTTAAGCGACAGAGACGCAACTGAAGCTTTCTTT | CASSLSDRDATEAFF
. | TRBJ1-3 | TRBV29-1 | . | TGCAGCGTTGTGGTCAGGTCTTATGGAAACACCATATATTTT | CSVVVRSYGNTIYF
. | TRBJ2-1 | TRBV7-6 | . | TGTGCCAGCAGCGTAGAAGAGAATGAGCAGTTCTTC | CASSVEENEQFF
. | TRBJ2-5 | TRBV7-9 | . | TGTGCCAGCAGCTTCCTAGAGAAGACGGAGACCCAGTACTTC | CASSFLEKTETQYF
. | TRBJ2-7 | TRBV6-1 | TRBD1 | TGTGCCAGCAGTGAAAGGACAGGGCCCTACGAGCAGTACTTC | CASSERTGPYEQYF
once | TRBJ2-7 | TRBV30 | . | TGTGCCTGGAGCGGGGGAAACGAGCAGTACTTC | CAWSGGNEQYF
. | TRBJ1-5 | TRBV7-6 | . | TGTGCCAGCAGCTTCGCGGTGGATCAGCCCCAGCATTTT | CASSFAVDQPQHF
. | TRBJ1-5 | TRBV15 | TRBD1 | TGTGCCACCAGTCAAGACAGGGGCAATCAGCCCCAGCATTTT | CATSQDRGNQPQHF
. | TRBJ1-1 | TRBV14 | . | TGTGCCAGCAGCCAAGTCCAGGGAAAGGGTGCAATGGCTTTCTTT | CASSQVQGKGAMAFF